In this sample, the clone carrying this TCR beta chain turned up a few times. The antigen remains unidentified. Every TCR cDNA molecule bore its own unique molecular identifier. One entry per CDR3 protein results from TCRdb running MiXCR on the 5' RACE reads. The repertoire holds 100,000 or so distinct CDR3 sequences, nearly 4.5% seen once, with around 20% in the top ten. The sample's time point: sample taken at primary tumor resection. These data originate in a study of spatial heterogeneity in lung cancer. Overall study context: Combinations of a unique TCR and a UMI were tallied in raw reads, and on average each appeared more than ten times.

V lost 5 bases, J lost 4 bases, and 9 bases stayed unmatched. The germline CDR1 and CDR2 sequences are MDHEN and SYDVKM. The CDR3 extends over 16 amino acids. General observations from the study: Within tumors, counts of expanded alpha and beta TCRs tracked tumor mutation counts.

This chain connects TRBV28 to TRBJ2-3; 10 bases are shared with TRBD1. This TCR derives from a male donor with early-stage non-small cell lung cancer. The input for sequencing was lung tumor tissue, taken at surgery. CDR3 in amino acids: CASSPIGTGAADTQYF. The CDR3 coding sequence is TGTGCCAGCAGTCCGATCGGGACAGGGGCAGCAGATACGCAGTATTTT.